What follows describes a single T cell receptor (beta chain). Ages ranged from about 18 to 89 years, with residence in approximately 23 US areas. These data come from a study of blood T cell repertoires in COVID-19. Profiling relied on immunoSEQ multiplex PCR, and the TCRdb table lists in-frame clones only, not all of them. The data show about 440,000 clones, 70% to 90% seen once. V lost 6 bases and J 4 bases, leaving 9 bases between the germline ends. The CDR3 is 13 amino acids. Germline CDR1 is SGHAT and CDR2 is FQNNGV. The genes are TRBV11-2 and TRBJ1-4; TRBD1 is a possible D gene (6 bases). Sequencing was performed on PBMCs or T cells enriched from blood (not recorded which). The source is a woman aged 18 to 35 with acute COVID-19. The CDR3 sequence: CASRRQVNEKLFF. As DNA, the CDR3 is TGTGCCAGCAGGCGACAGGTTAATGAAAAACTGTTTTTT.